The source of this T cell receptor beta chain is a study of T cell changes during pregnancy in multiple sclerosis. The protocol was immunoSEQ multiplex PCR, while the TCRdb copy is restricted to in-frame clones and leaves out a portion. The sample has fewer than 75,000 clones; approximately 90% are singletons. The CDR3 loop spans 15 amino acids. V lost 5 bases to trimming and J lost 6 bases; unmatched junction nucleotides: 4. The germline gives CDR1 SGHNT, CDR2 YENEEA. This chain links TRBV11-3 with TRBJ2-1, with TRBD2 identical over 13 bases. The sequencing used peripheral blood, collected after pregnancy. The sequence was obtained from a female donor in good health, enrolled as a control in a pregnancy study. The CDR3 spells CASSPLAGGVNEQFF. The CDR3 DNA reads as TGTGCCAGCAGCCCACTAGCGGGAGGGGTCAATGAGCAGTTCTTC. Looking up the rest from reference TRBV11-3 and TRBJ2-1 gives the full variable domain: EAGVVQSPRYKIIEKKQPVAFWCNPISGHNTLYWYLQNLGQGPELLIRYENEEAVDDSQLPKDRFSAERLKGVDSTLKIQPAELGDSAVYLCASSPLAGGVNEQFFGPGTRLTVL.